This TCR beta chain was obtained from a study of tumor and adjacent non-tumor tissue in lung cancer. This sample's RNA came from whole unsorted tissue. More than 3 cm separated this lung sample from the edge of the tumor. Per the germline V gene, CDR1 is SGHKS and CDR2 is YYEKEE (reference sequence). The CDR3 runs 14 residues. Trimming cost V 9 bases and J 1 base, with 16 bases left between them. About this clonotype: Its matching antigen is unknown.

TCRbeta libraries were built with three rounds of nested PCR, modified from ARM-PCR. A single record per CDR3 protein comes from TCRdb applying MiXCR to the multiplex PCR reads. The sample gives under 85,000 distinct CDR3 sequences, over 60% of which show up once; 30% to 50% is in the top ten. General study results and limits: TCR diversity was significantly greater in tumor than normal lung tissue. In normal lung, the top 100 clones were significantly more dominant than in tumor.

The receptor's source is a man in his 70s with non-small cell lung cancer. The chain employs TRBV5-5 and TRBJ1-1; D might be TRBD1 (5 bases). The material sequenced was distant non-tumor lung tissue. In nucleotides, the CDR3 is TGTGCCAACTACCTGGACATCACGAACACTGAAGCTTTCTTT. Amino acids: CANYLDITNTEAFF.